The clone carrying this T cell receptor beta chain was found once. Its antigen is not identified. These data are taken from a study of shared clonotypes between healthy human individuals. Findings of the study overall: Generally, naive subsets (rather than memory subsets) showed larger estimated richness. Between a handful of donors, naive CD4 clonotypes were shared at a level of about 5%.

Deep-level settings were used for running the assay. Clones were sequenced by immunoSEQ multiplex PCR, and TCRdb holds only the in-frame ones, with some missing. The data show over 1.5 million clones, under 99% seen once. The study drew all its donors from Caucasian adults living in Nashville, Tennessee. The specimen was naive CD4+ T cells sorted from blood. Subset described: CD45RA+ positively selected. The receptor was isolated from a man between 25 and 39 years old in good health.

Here the CDR3 DNA reads TGTGCCAGTAGTATGTTGGGGGCTCCCTACGAGCAGTACTTC. Translation gives CASSMLGAPYEQYF. The V and J genes are TRBV19 and TRBJ2-7; D possibly corresponds to TRBD1 (6 bases). The V end was cut by 3 bases, the J end by 2 bases, with 11 bases between. This CDR3 region has 14 residues. Germline V lookup: CDR1 LNHDA, CDR2 SQIVND (reference sequence). Using reference TRBV19 and TRBJ2-7 for the parts outside the CDR3, the full variable domain is DGGITQSPKYLFRKEGQNVTLSCEQNLNHDAMYWYRQDPGQGLRLIYYSQIVNDFQKGDIAEGYSVSREKKESFPLTVTSAQKNPTAFYLCASSMLGAPYEQYFGPGTRLTVT.